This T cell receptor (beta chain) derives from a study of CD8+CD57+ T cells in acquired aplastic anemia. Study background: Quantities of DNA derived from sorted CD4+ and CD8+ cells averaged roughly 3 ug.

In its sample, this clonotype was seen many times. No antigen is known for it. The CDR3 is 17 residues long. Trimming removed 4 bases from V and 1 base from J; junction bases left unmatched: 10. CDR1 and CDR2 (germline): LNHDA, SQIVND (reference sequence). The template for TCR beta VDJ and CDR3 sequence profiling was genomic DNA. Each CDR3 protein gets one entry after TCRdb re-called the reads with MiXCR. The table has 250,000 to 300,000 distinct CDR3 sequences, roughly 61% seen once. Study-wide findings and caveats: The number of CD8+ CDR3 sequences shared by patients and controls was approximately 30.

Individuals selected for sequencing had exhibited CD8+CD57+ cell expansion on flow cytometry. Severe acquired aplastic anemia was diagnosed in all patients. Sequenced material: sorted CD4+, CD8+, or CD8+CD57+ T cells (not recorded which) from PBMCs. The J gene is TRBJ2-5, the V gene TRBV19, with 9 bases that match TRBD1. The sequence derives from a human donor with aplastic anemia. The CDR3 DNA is TGTGCCAGTAGTAAACCGGGACAGGGAGTTTCCCAAGAGACCCAGTACTTC. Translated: CASSKPGQGVSQETQYF.